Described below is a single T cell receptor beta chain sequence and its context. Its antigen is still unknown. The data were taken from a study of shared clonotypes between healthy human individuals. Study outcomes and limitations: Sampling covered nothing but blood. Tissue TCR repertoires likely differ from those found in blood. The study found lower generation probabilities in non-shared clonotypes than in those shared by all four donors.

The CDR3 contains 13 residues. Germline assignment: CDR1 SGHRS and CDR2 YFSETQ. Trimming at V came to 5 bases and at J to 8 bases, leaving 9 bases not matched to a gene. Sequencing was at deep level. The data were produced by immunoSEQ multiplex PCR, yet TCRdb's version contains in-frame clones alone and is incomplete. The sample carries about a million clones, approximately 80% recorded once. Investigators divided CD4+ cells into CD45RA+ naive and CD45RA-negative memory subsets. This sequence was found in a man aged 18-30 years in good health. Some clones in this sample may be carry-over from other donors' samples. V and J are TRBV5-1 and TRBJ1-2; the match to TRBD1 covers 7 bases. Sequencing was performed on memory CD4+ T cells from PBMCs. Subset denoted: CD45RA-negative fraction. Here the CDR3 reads CASRIGQAGGYTF. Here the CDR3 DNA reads TGCGCCAGCAGAATCGGACAGGCGGGGGGCTACACCTTC.